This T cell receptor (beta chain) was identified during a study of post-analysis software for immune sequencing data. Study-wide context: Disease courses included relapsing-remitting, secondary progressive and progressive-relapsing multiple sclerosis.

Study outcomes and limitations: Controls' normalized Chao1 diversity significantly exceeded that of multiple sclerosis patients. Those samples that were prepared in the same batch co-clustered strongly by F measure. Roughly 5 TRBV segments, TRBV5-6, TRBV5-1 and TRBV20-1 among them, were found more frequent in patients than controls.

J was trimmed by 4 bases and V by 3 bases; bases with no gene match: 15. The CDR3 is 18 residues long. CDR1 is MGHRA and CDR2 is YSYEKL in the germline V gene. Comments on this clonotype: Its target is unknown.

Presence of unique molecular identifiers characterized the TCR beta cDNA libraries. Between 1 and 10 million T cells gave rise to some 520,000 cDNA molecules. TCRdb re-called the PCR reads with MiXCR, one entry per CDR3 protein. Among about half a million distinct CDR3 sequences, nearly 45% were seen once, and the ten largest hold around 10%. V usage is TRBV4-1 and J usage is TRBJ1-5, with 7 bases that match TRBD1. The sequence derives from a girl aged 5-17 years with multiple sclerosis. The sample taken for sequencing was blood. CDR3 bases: TGCGCCAGCAGCCACCCCCGGGGGGGACAGACGAAGAATCAGCCCCAGCATTTT. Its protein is CASSHPRGGQTKNQPQHF.